This passage covers 18 T cell receptor beta chains from one sample sequenced in a study of T cell repertoires in cytomegalovirus infection. MiXCR, run by TCRdb on the reads, gives a single entry per CDR3 protein. Altogether hundreds of thousands of distinct CDR3 sequences are present, 30% to 40% being singletons, with the ten largest covering 15% to 20%. These receptors have no identified antigens. Specimen: cultured PBMCs, collected from culture after CMV antigen stimulation. These receptors originate from a human donor in good health (CMV status not recorded). Some clones in this sample may be carry-over from other donors' samples.

This clonotype appeared many times. The gene calls are TRBV28 and TRBJ2-3; no clear D gene. The germline V and J ends were trimmed by 4 bases and 1 base, with 12 bases remaining between them. The CDR3 has 15 residues. Germline V gene data show CDR1 as MDHEN and CDR2 as SYDVKM. In DNA, the CDR3 is TGTGCCAGCAGTTCCCCCGGCGGTGGCACAGATACGCAGTATTTT. This gives the protein CASSSPGGGTDTQYF.

The V and J genes are TRBV20-1 and TRBJ2-5; weak D call: TRBD1 (6 bases). The germline V gene encodes CDR1 DFQATT and CDR2 SNEGSKA (reference sequence). Between the trimmed V and J ends, which lost 1 base and 5 bases, there was a span of 17 bases. This CDR3 is 15 amino acids long. This CDR3 is CSARAAGATGETQYF. DNA of the CDR3: TGCAGTGCTAGAGCGGCAGGGGCTACTGGGGAGACCCAGTACTTC.

The sample holds a few counts of this clonotype. The rearrangement uses TRBV18 and TRBJ1-3; D gene ambiguous. Looked up from germline, CDR1 is KGHSH and CDR2 is LQKENI. The CDR3 is 15 residues long. The V and J ends lost 3 bases and 0 bases respectively, with 9 bases between them. The CDR3 sequence: CASSPAPLSGNTIYF. The DNA for the CDR3 is TGTGCCAGCTCACCGGCTCCCCTCTCTGGAAACACCATATATTTT.

The gene calls are TRBV15 and TRBJ2-5; possibly TRBD1 for D (6 bases). Trimming took 5 bases from V and 7 from J, leaving 14 bases between them. The germline V gene has CDR1 LNHNV and CDR2 YYDKDF (reference sequence). The CDR3 is 13 residues long. CDR3 DNA: TGTGCCACCAGCCTAGGGGGTCAGGGGACCCAGTACTTC. This codes for CATSLGGQGTQYF.

The chain recombines TRBV7-2 with TRBJ2-7; either TRBD1 or TRBD2 may supply D (5 bases each). Germline V gene lookup returns CDR1 SGHTA and CDR2 FQGNSA. Trimming took off 7 bases at V and 2 bases at J, with 15 bases between the two ends. The CDR3 consists of 14 residues. The CDR3 coding sequence is TGTGCCAGCAAACCGGGACGGGCTACCTACGAGCAGTACTTC. This encodes CASKPGRATYEQYF.

With respect to this clonotype: This may be a read error: a much more frequent sequence differs by one nucleotide. This rearrangement joins TRBV7-2 to TRBJ2-1, with 7 bases identical to TRBD2. Germline V CDR1 and CDR2: SGHTA, FQGNSA. The CDR3 contains 14 residues. The trim removed 5 bases at V and 8 bases at J, leaving 9 bases unmatched. CDR3 nucleotides: TGTACCAGCAGCCGTAGGACTAGGCCGGATGAGCAGTTCTTC. Translation gives CTSSRRTRPDEQFF. Looking up the rest from reference TRBV7-2 and TRBJ2-1 gives the full variable domain: GAGVSQSPSNKVTEKGKDVELRCDPISGHTALYWYRQSLGQGLEFLIYFQGNSAPDKSGLPSDRFSAERTGGSVSTLTIQRTQQEDSAVYLCTSSRRTRPDEQFFGPGTRLTVL.

The rearrangement joins TRBV15 to TRBJ2-5; D remains ambiguous. The CDR3 is made up of 14 amino acids. Germline V CDR1 and CDR2: LNHNV, YYDKDF (reference sequence). The V end was cut by 0 bases, the J end by 5 bases, with 10 bases between. Here the CDR3 reads CATSRDMEWETQYF. Written as DNA, the CDR3 is TGTGCCACCAGCAGAGATATGGAATGGGAGACCCAGTACTTC.

The chain couples TRBV20-1 to TRBJ2-3, with D possibly TRBD2 on 6 matching bases. The V end was cut by 7 bases, the J end by 3 bases, with 11 bases between. CDR1 and CDR2 from the germline V gene are DFQATT and SNEGSKA (reference sequence). The CDR3 has 12 amino acids. Here the CDR3 DNA reads TGCAGTGTGGCGGGAAATACAGATACGCAGTATTTT. This codes for CSVAGNTDTQYF.

This clonotype was picked up one time. The chain joins TRBV10-3 to TRBJ1-1; maybe TRBD1 (6 bases). The CDR3 covers 15 residues. Trimming pared 4 bases from V and 4 bases from J, leaving 16 bases between. The germline CDR1 and CDR2 sequences are ENHRY and SYGVKD. In DNA form, the CDR3 reads TGTGCCATCAGTGGGGGGACACCACTAGTCACTGAAGCTTTCTTT. Amino acids: CAISGGTPLVTEAFF.

This clonotype has at least ten counts. This rearrangement joins TRBV7-9 to TRBJ2-1, with D uncertain. The germline V and J ends were trimmed by 3 bases and 5 bases, with 11 bases remaining between them. Germline V CDR1 and CDR2: SEHNR, FQNEAQ (reference sequence). The CDR3 totals 14 residues. The CDR3 sequence is CASSLVMRNNEQFF. The CDR3 nucleotides are TGTGCCAGCAGCTTGGTGATGAGGAACAATGAGCAGTTCTTC.

This clonotype has ten or more counts. The V gene is TRBV6-1, the J gene TRBJ1-1, with a tentative D call TRBD1 (6 bases). Germline assignment: CDR1 MNHNS and CDR2 SASEGT. The CDR3 totals 15 residues. Between the trimmed V and J ends, which lost 5 bases and 3 bases, there was a span of 16 bases. CDR3 sequence: CASSLPGVPDTEAFF. CDR3 nucleotides: TGTGCCAGCAGTCTACCAGGGGTCCCGGACACTGAAGCTTTCTTT.

The genes are TRBV23-1 and TRBJ2-2, with D possibly TRBD2 on 5 matching bases. TRBV23-1 is treated as an ORF (open reading frame) with a function not yet certain. The CDR3 length is 16 residues. V lost 1 base, J lost 0 bases, and 9 bases lay in between. CDR3 DNA: TGCGCCAGCAGTCAATTTGAGCGGTCGAACACCGGGGAGCTGTTTTTT. It translates to CASSQFERSNTGELFF.

This sequence joins TRBV20-1 and TRBJ2-3, with D unclear. Germline assignment: CDR1 DFQATT and CDR2 SNEGSKA (reference sequence). Trimming cost V 5 bases and J 6 bases, with 21 bases left between them. This CDR3 comprises 15 residues. CDR3 amino acids: CSAHRVSGVRDTQYF. In nucleotides, the CDR3 is TGCAGTGCTCATCGGGTATCGGGTGTGCGGGATACGCAGTATTTT.

This sequence joins TRBV5-1 and TRBJ2-1, with D possibly matching TRBD2 (5 bases). The CDR3 runs to 14 residues. V lost 0 bases to trimming and J lost 6 bases, with 10 bases between them. Germline V lookup: CDR1 SGHRS, CDR2 YFSETQ. CDR3 amino acids: CASSLGSSTNEQFF. The DNA of the CDR3 is TGCGCCAGCAGCTTGGGCTCTAGCACCAATGAGCAGTTCTTC.

The chain links TRBV10-3 to TRBJ1-2; a weak D match, TRBD1 (5 bases). The germline CDR1 and CDR2 sequences are ENHRY and SYGVKD. The CDR3 totals 14 residues. The ends were cut back, 5 bases at V and 0 bases at J, with 10 bases in the middle. The DNA for the CDR3 is TGTGCCATCAGTAACAGGCTAGCTAACTATGGCTACACCTTC. It encodes CAISNRLANYGYTF.

This clonotype was seen more than once but under ten times. The chain joins TRBV5-1 to TRBJ1-4; D unclear. The ends were cut back, 5 bases at V and 3 bases at J, with 17 bases in the middle. The germline V gene encodes CDR1 SGHRS and CDR2 YFSETQ. The CDR3 length is 16 residues. CDR3 coding DNA: TGCGCCAGCAGTTCCCTCGGTCGGCAGCCTAATGAAAAACTGTTTTTT. Translated, it gives CASSSLGRQPNEKLFF.

This rearrangement joins TRBV12-3 or TRBV12-4 to TRBJ1-6, with D hard to call. The CDR3 extends over 12 amino acids. Trimming removed 3 bases from V and 11 bases from J, with 8 bases in between. This chain's CDR3 is CASSFSLAPLHF. The DNA of the CDR3 is TGTGCCAGCAGTTTTAGTCTGGCACCCCTCCACTTT.

This clonotype was counted between two and nine times. The chain has TRBV5-6 and TRBJ2-5; D gene uncertain. The CDR3 is 13 residues long. Trimming cost V 2 bases and J 4 bases, with 9 bases left between them. Germline V gene data show CDR1 as SGHDT and CDR2 as YYEEEE. CDR3 amino acids: CASSFWVRETQYF. CDR3 coding DNA: TGTGCCAGCAGCTTTTGGGTGAGAGAGACCCAGTACTTC.